This T cell receptor beta chain appears in the sequencing data of a study of blood T cell repertoires in COVID-19. Study-wide background: The United States, Italy and Spain were the sources of the acute and convalescent COVID-19 samples. The cDNA or gDNA used as material had been derived from T cells, B-cell-depleted T cells, or PBMCs.

In the study's own analysis: Reference gene primer amplification in the assay estimated nucleated cell counts. Sequencing was performed with immunoSEQ multiplex PCR; in TCRdb, only in-frame clones are kept and a portion is missing. That table is the source of V, J and clone size, and D and trimming were worked out from the DNA. This table has roughly 390,000 clones, roughly 85% appearing once. This clone has more than one count but fewer than ten. This sequence was found in a woman under 30 with acute or convalescent COVID-19. Sequencing used peripheral blood.

CDR3 residues: CASSFTGTVNNQPQHF. DNA of the CDR3: TGTGCCAGCTCATTCACTGGGACAGTGAACAATCAGCCCCAGCATTTT. The V call is TRBV18, the J call TRBJ1-5; the match to TRBD1 covers 7 bases. Looked up from germline, CDR1 is KGHSH and CDR2 is LQKENI. V trimming: 5 bases; J trimming: 3 bases; junction bases outside the gene matches: 10. There are 16 residues in the CDR3.